This record looks at one T cell receptor (beta chain) sequence and its context. Its target is not known. These data are taken from a study of blood T cells in healthy people across ages. General study results and limits: Diversity estimates drawn from one million T cells were deemed underestimates. PBMCs were not sorted, which prevented a conclusive comparison of naive versus antigen-experienced cells.

CDR1 SEHNR and CDR2 FQNEAQ come from the germline V gene (reference sequence). The CDR3 length is 15 residues. Deletions cut 4 bases from V and 4 bases from J, with 17 bases between. A sample-barcoded 5' primer and a J-beta primer mix were used in a second PCR of roughly 7 to 11 cycles. Via MiXCR, TCRdb re-called the 5' RACE reads, giving one row per CDR3 protein. The sample yields roughly 640,000 distinct CDR3 sequences, around 31% seen once. Specimen: blood. V and J are TRBV7-9 and TRBJ2-7; D possibly corresponds to TRBD2 (7 bases). This clonotype was sampled from a woman older than 75 in good health. The CDR3 loop reads CASSWGGGESYEQYF. The CDR3 DNA sequence: TGTGCCAGCAGCTGGGGGGGCGGGGAGAGTTACGAGCAGTACTTC.